Here is one T cell receptor (beta chain) with its context. Using immunoSEQ multiplex PCR, the repertoire was profiled, and TCRdb retains in-frame clones only, with some absent. Of approximately 150,000 clones in the sample, 90% to 95% were seen once. The data were obtained in a study of control samples from healthy donors and cancer patients. Sequencing used blood. The source of this sequence is a woman aged 18-29 years in good health.

The CDR3 DNA sequence: TGTGCCAGCAGCCCAGGCCAAGACAGGGAAGGAGGGAACACCTTC. Amino acids: CASSPGQDREGGNTF. V gene TRBV7-8 combines with J gene TRBJ1-2; 7 nucleotides line up with TRBD1. CDR1 is SGHVS, CDR2 FQNEAQ, per germline. The V and J ends lost 5 bases and 12 bases, in that order; junction bases with no gene match: 18. The CDR3 spans 15 residues.